One sample yielded the 28 T cell receptor beta chains listed below, sequenced in a study of blood T cell repertoires in COVID-19. Assay: immunoSEQ multiplex PCR; the TCRdb copy retains only in-frame clones and omits some. The sample shows 250,000 to 350,000 clones, approximately 86% of them seen only once. Sequencing input: peripheral blood. These receptors came from a man aged 18 to 29 with active or convalescent COVID-19.

The chain joins TRBV29-1 to TRBJ1-2; D is possibly TRBD1 (5 bases). The CDR3 extends over 16 amino acids. V lost 2 bases, J lost 5 bases, and 21 bases lay in between. The germline gives CDR1 SQVTM, CDR2 ANQGSEA. The CDR3 nucleotides read TGCAGCGTTGAATATGCACTTTGGCAGGGCGGTTATGGCTACACCTTC. This translates into CSVEYALWQGGYGYTF.

The chain has TRBV7-9 and TRBJ2-1, with 7 bases fitting TRBD1. Germline trimming cut 5 bases from V and 4 bases from J; bases unmatched to any gene: 14. The CDR3 runs 17 residues. Germline CDR1 is SEHNR and CDR2 is FQNEAQ (reference sequence). The CDR3 nucleotides are TGTGCCAGCAGCCAAAGGGGGCGCCCCCGAAAATACAATGAGCAGTTCTTC. This sequence encodes CASSQRGRPRKYNEQFF.

V and J are TRBV2 and TRBJ1-1; possibly TRBD1 for D (5 bases). V was pared by 3 bases and J by 10 bases, with 12 bases between. CDR1 and CDR2 from the germline V gene are SNHLY and FYNNEI. This CDR3 is 12 amino acids long. The CDR3 DNA follows: TGTGCCAGCAGTGAGACGGCCGGGGGAGCTTTCTTT. Its translation is CASSETAGGAFF.

The rearrangement joins TRBV12-3 or TRBV12-4 to TRBJ1-6; D is possibly TRBD1 (6 bases). The CDR3 spans 13 residues. V lost 3 bases, J lost 9 bases, and 9 bases lay in between. The CDR3 protein is CASSLSGASPLHF. CDR3 DNA sequence: TGTGCCAGCAGTTTGTCAGGGGCTTCACCCCTCCACTTT.

CDR3 amino acids: CASSKRCGGGSYEQYF. The CDR3 DNA reads TGTGCCAGCAGCAAACGGTGCGGGGGCGGCTCCTACGAGCAGTACTTC. This chain joins TRBV21-1 and TRBJ2-7; no DNA check was done on the table's D call, TRBD2. TRBV21-1 represents a pseudogene. This CDR3 region has 16 residues.

The chain combines TRBV5-5 with TRBJ2-1, with D perhaps matching TRBD1 (6 bases). This CDR3 has 15 residues. The germline CDR1 and CDR2 sequences are SGHKS and YYEKEE (reference sequence). V was trimmed by 4 bases and J by 8 bases, leaving 19 bases between them. The CDR3 DNA reads TGTGCCAGCAGCGACTCCGACAGGCCGAGGGATGAGCAGTTCTTC. The encoded protein is CASSDSDRPRDEQFF. The full variable domain, in which reference TRBV5-5 and TRBJ2-1 provide the parts outside the CDR3, is DAGVTQSPTHLIKTRGQQVTLRCSPISGHKSVSWYQQVLGQGPQFIFQYYEKEERGRGNFPDRFSARQFPNYSSELNVNALLLGDSALYLCASSDSDRPRDEQFFGPGTRLTVL.

The rearrangement links TRBV4-3 to TRBJ2-5; D is perhaps TRBD2 (6 bases). The CDR3 totals 13 residues. The germline V gene has CDR1 LGHNA and CDR2 YSLEER. The V end was cut by 0 bases, the J end by 9 bases, with 11 bases between. The CDR3 sequence is CASSQEDGEAQYF. CDR3 bases: TGCGCCAGCAGCCAAGAAGACGGGGAGGCCCAGTACTTC.

J is TRBJ2-7 and V is TRBV14; TRBD1 is a possible D gene (6 bases). This CDR3 has 16 residues. V dropped 3 bases and J dropped 7 bases, with 22 bases sitting between them. Germline V gives CDR1 SGHDN, CDR2 FVKESK. CDR3: CASSQYPGTQNWEQYF. The CDR3 nucleotides read TGTGCCAGCAGCCAGTATCCCGGGACACAAAATTGGGAGCAGTACTTC.

The chain uses TRBV9 and TRBJ1-2, with D perhaps matching TRBD1 (6 bases). The CDR3 runs to 13 residues. Between the trimmed V and J ends, which lost 0 bases and 4 bases, there was a span of 7 bases. The germline gives CDR1 SGDLS, CDR2 YYNGEE. DNA of the CDR3: TGTGCCAGCAGCGTAGCGGACAGCTATGGCTACACCTTC. Translation: CASSVADSYGYTF.

A single count supports this clone. The chain combines TRBV5-1 with TRBJ1-4, with 10 bases that match TRBD1. Germline lookup yields CDR1 SGHRS and CDR2 YFSETQ. Losses at the gene ends were 4 bases for V and 8 bases for J; bases not matched to a gene: 8. The CDR3 covers 15 residues. The CDR3 sequence: CASSPGQGGAEKLFF. DNA for the CDR3: TGCGCCAGCAGCCCCGGACAGGGGGGCGCCGAAAAACTGTTTTTT.

The chain carries TRBV6-6 and TRBJ2-5; D is perhaps TRBD2 (5 bases). CDR1 is MNHNY, CDR2 SVGAGI, per germline (reference sequence). This CDR3 comprises 16 residues. V was pared by 2 bases and J by 3 bases, with 16 bases between. CDR3 in amino acids: CASSYSRGGKEETQYF. Here the CDR3 DNA reads TGTGCCAGCAGTTACAGTCGGGGTGGGAAGGAAGAGACCCAGTACTTC.

The chain couples TRBV7-8 to TRBJ2-5; possible D gene TRBD2, 5 bases. From germline, CDR1 is SGHVS and CDR2 FQNEAQ. Deletions cut 5 bases from V and 5 bases from J, with 15 bases between. This CDR3 has 14 residues. DNA for the CDR3: TGTGCCAGCAGCACAAAGAGGGTCGCGGAGACCCAGTACTTC. Translated: CASSTKRVAETQYF.

The rearrangement joins TRBV5-1 to TRBJ2-1; 11 bases are a match to TRBD2. Germline V lookup: CDR1 SGHRS, CDR2 YFSETQ. There are 16 residues in the CDR3. After removal of 6 bases from V and 5 bases from J, the junction contained 10 bases not matched to a gene. Here the CDR3 DNA reads TGCGCCAGCACCATAGCGGGGGGGCCGATGAACAATGAGCAGTTCTTC. The encoded protein is CASTIAGGPMNNEQFF.

V usage is TRBV7-9 and J usage is TRBJ1-2; D might be TRBD1 (5 bases). Trimming took 4 bases from V and 1 from J, leaving 16 bases between them. This CDR3 spans 16 amino acids. Germline V CDR1 and CDR2: SEHNR, FQNEAQ (reference sequence). CDR3 sequence (DNA): TGTGCCAGCAGCTCGTACCTGACAGCCCATAACTATGGCTACACCTTC. Encoded protein: CASSSYLTAHNYGYTF. Full variable domain (missing parts from reference TRBV7-9 and TRBJ1-2): DTGVSQNPRHKITKRGQNVTFRCDPISEHNRLYWYRQTLGQGPEFLTYFQNEAQLEKSRLLSDRFSAERPKGSFSTLEIQRTEQGDSAMYLCASSSYLTAHNYGYTFGSGTRLTVV.

The J gene is TRBJ2-5, the V gene TRBV5-5; 8 bases match TRBD2. The CDR3 loop spans 15 amino acids. Trimming at V came to 8 bases and at J to 2 bases, leaving 11 bases not matched to a gene. Germline loops: CDR1 SGHKS, CDR2 YYEKEE (reference sequence). CDR3: CASKAGAGGQETQYF. Here the CDR3 DNA reads TGTGCCAGTAAGGCAGGGGCGGGGGGTCAAGAGACCCAGTACTTC.

This clone was observed once. The chain employs TRBV20-1 and TRBJ1-1, with unresolved D. Germline CDR1 is DFQATT and CDR2 is SNEGSKA (reference sequence). V was cut by 6 bases and J by 8 bases, with 13 bases left in between. The CDR3 extends over 11 amino acids. Written as DNA, the CDR3 is TGCAGTGCCCGAAACTCGATAGAAGCTTTCTTT. Protein product: CSARNSIEAFF.

This chain links TRBV7-8 with TRBJ2-7; D uncertain. Germline assignment: CDR1 SGHVS and CDR2 FQNEAQ. V was shortened by 1 base and J by 3 bases, with 10 bases between the two germline ends. The CDR3 spans 14 residues. The CDR3 nucleotides read TGTGCCAGCAGCTTAGTAGTTGAGAACTACGAGCAGTACTTC. Its protein is CASSLVVENYEQYF.

This clone came up once. The chain employs TRBV15 and TRBJ1-4; the D gene is possibly TRBD1 (6 bases). The CDR3 totals 15 residues. Trimming took off 5 bases at V and 0 bases at J, with 10 bases between the two ends. Germline V gene data show CDR1 as LNHNV and CDR2 as YYDKDF (reference sequence). CDR3: CATSPRTATNEKLFF. Written as DNA, the CDR3 is TGTGCCACCAGCCCCCGGACAGCAACTAATGAAAAACTGTTTTTT.

The chain employs TRBV3-1 (or the pseudogene TRBV3-2) and TRBJ1-5; D might be TRBD1 (5 bases). CDR1 and CDR2 (germline): LGHDT, YNNKEL (reference sequence). V lost 6 bases and J lost 4, with 13 bases in between. The CDR3 runs to 14 residues. CDR3 bases: TGTGCCAGCAGTTTCACAGGCTCAAATCAGCCCCAGCATTTT. Protein: CASSFTGSNQPQHF.

The chain uses TRBV19 and TRBJ1-1; D is undetermined. Per the germline V gene, CDR1 is LNHDA and CDR2 is SQIVND (reference sequence). The germline V and J ends were trimmed by 0 bases and 8 bases, with 10 bases remaining between them. This CDR3 spans 13 amino acids. CDR3 in amino acids: CASSIDREGEAFF. The CDR3 DNA follows: TGTGCCAGTAGTATAGATCGCGAGGGCGAAGCTTTCTTT.

V and J are TRBV7-9 and TRBJ1-1; 8 nucleotides match TRBD1. The CDR3 has 15 amino acids. Germline loops: CDR1 SEHNR, CDR2 FQNEAQ (reference sequence). The V and J ends lost 4 bases and 5 bases, in that order; junction bases with no gene match: 9. CDR3 in DNA: TGTGCCAGCAGCTCTCAGACAGGGGTGAGGACTGAAGCTTTCTTT. It specifies CASSSQTGVRTEAFF.

The chain couples TRBV11-2 to TRBJ2-5; 9 positions match TRBD1. Germline CDR1 reads SGHAT; CDR2 reads FQNNGV. This CDR3 has 15 residues. V lost 3 bases, J lost 0 bases, and 2 bases stayed unmatched. The CDR3 protein is CASSFGQGYQETQYF. CDR3 coding DNA: TGTGCCAGCAGCTTCGGACAGGGGTACCAAGAGACCCAGTACTTC.

The chain combines TRBV6-2 or TRBV6-3 with TRBJ2-1, with TRBD2 matching 7 bases. Germline V lookup: CDR1 MNHEY, CDR2 SVGEGT. V was clipped by 4 bases and J by 10 bases; unmatched bases: 1. This CDR3 is built from 11 residues. The CDR3 sequence is CASSLGLEQFF. The CDR3, as DNA: TGTGCCAGCAGTTTGGGACTAGAGCAGTTCTTC.

The chain has TRBV13 and TRBJ2-7, with 10 bases fitting TRBD2. CDR3 length: 14 amino acids. Trimming removed 8 bases from V and 7 bases from J; junction bases left unmatched: 11. Germline CDR1 is PRHDT and CDR2 is FYEKMQ (reference sequence). The CDR3 is CASVSGGAAEEQYF. In DNA, the CDR3 is TGTGCCAGCGTCAGCGGGGGGGCCGCGGAGGAGCAGTACTTC.

The V and J genes are TRBV18 and TRBJ2-7; D call uncertain. The CDR3 has 13 residues. Trimming left V 8 bases short and J 3 bases short, with 14 bases between. Per the germline V gene, CDR1 is KGHSH and CDR2 is LQKENI. The chain's CDR3 is CASQSTPDYEQYF. In nucleotides, the CDR3 is TGTGCCAGCCAATCGACTCCCGACTACGAGCAGTACTTC.

The V and J genes are TRBV12-1 and TRBJ2-7; TRBD2 is the table's D call and was not checked against the DNA. TRBV12-1 is designated a pseudogene. The CDR3 has 13 residues. The CDR3: CASSFREKDEQYF. The CDR3 DNA sequence: TGTGCCAGCAGCTTTCGGGAAAAGGACGAGCAGTACTTC.

This clone was observed once. This rearrangement joins TRBV12-3 or TRBV12-4 to TRBJ2-3; D unresolved. Deletions cut 2 bases from V and 4 bases from J, with 7 bases between. This CDR3 spans 13 amino acids. Here the CDR3 reads CASSLYEADTQYF. The CDR3 DNA sequence: TGTGCCAGCAGTTTATACGAGGCAGATACGCAGTATTTT.

This chain links TRBV24-1 with TRBJ1-6, with D perhaps TRBD1 (6 bases). The CDR3 runs to 17 residues. V shed 4 bases and J shed 1 base, with 13 bases lying between them. Germline V lookup: CDR1 KGHDR, CDR2 SFDVKD. The CDR3 nucleotides read TGTGCCACCAGTGAAAACAATGACAGGTCCTATAATTCACCCCTCCACTTT. Its translation is CATSENNDRSYNSPLHF.